This TCR beta chain came from a study of cytomegalovirus exposure and HLA in healthy donors. At the level of the study: The 110 or so validation repertoires used the same platform as the roughly 670 first-cohort repertoires, a later analysis reported.

Turning to this clone: Its antigen is unidentified.

Unmatched junction bases numbered 8, after V lost 2 bases and J lost 2 bases. The CDR3 spans 16 residues. Per germline, CDR1 SGHDN and CDR2 FVKESK. The repertoire was sequenced with immunoSEQ multiplex PCR; TCRdb's copy has only in-frame clones and lacks some. The data contain around 120,000 clones, around 85% of them singletons. General study results and limits: The tendency of first-cohort TCR clusters to co-occur in the 90 to 150 validation repertoires was the finding of a later analysis.

Material: PBMCs. The rearrangement joins TRBV14 to TRBJ2-7; TRBD1 aligns across 8 bases. The receptor comes from a man aged 18 to 35 in good health and CMV-seropositive. The CDR3 coding sequence is TGTGCCAGCAGCCAAATTTCCGGACAGGGCACCTACGAGCAGTACTTC. This codes for CASSQISGQGTYEQYF.